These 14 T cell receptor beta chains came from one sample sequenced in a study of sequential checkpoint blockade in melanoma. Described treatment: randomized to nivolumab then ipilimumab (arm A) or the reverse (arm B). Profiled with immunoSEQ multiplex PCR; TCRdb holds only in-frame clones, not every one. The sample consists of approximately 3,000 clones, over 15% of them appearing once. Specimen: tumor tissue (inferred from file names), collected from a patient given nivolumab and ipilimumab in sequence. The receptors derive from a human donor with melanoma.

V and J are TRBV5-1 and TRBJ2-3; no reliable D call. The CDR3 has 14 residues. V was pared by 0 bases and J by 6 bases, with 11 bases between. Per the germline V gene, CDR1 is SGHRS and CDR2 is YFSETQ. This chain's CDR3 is CASSLVGLGDTQYF. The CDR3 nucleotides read TGCGCCAGCAGCTTGGTAGGGTTGGGCGATACGCAGTATTTT.

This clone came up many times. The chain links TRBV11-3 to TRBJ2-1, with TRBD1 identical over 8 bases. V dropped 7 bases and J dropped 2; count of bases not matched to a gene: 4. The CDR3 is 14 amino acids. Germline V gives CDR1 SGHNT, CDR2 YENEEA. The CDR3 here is CASILTGAYNEQFF. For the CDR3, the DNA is TGTGCCAGCATACTGACAGGGGCCTACAATGAGCAGTTCTTC.

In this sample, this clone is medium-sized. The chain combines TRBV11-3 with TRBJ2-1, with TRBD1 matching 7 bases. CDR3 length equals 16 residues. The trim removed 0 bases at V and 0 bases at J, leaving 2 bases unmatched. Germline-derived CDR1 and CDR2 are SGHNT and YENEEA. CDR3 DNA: TGTGCCAGCAGCTTAGAACAGGGGAGCTCCTACAATGAGCAGTTCTTC. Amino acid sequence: CASSLEQGSSYNEQFF.

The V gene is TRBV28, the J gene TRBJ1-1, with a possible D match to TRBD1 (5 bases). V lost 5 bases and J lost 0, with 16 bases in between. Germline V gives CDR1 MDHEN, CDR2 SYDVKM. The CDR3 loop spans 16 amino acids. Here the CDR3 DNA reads TGTGCCAGCAGTATCCTGCAGGGAAACTTGAACACTGAAGCTTTCTTT. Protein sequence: CASSILQGNLNTEAFF.

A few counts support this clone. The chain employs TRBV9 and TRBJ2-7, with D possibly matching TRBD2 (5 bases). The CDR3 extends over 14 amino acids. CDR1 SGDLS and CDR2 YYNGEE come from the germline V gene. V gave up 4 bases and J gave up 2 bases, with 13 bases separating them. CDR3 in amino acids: CASSTIPGTYEQYF. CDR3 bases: TGTGCCAGCAGCACAATCCCCGGGACCTACGAGCAGTACTTC.

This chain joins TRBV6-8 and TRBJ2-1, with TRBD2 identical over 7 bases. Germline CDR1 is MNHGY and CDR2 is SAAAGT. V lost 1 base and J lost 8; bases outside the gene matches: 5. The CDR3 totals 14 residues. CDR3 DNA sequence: TGTGCCAGCAGTTACTTACGCGGGAGTGATGAGCAGTTCTTC. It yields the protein CASSYLRGSDEQFF.

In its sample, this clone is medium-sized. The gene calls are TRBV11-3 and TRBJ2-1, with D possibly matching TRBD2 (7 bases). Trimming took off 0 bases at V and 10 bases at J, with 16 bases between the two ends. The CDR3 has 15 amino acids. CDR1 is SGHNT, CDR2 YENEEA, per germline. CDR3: CASSLEQGGFREQFF. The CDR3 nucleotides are TGTGCCAGCAGCTTAGAACAGGGAGGGTTTCGAGAGCAGTTCTTC.

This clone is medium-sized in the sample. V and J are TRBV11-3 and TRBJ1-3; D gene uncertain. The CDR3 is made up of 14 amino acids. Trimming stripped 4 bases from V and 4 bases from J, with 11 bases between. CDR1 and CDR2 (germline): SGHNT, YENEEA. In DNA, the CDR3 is TGTGCCAGCAGCTCAACGAAACAGGGAAACACCATATATTTT. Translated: CASSSTKQGNTIYF.

This chain's CDR3 is CASSIGTGPNTGELFF. CDR3 sequence (DNA): TGTGCCAGCAGCATAGGGACAGGGCCGAACACCGGGGAGCTGTTTTTT. The chain couples TRBV11-3 to TRBJ2-2; 9 nucleotides align to TRBD1. The CDR3 is 16 amino acids. CDR1 and CDR2 from the germline V gene are SGHNT and YENEEA. V shed 5 bases, J shed 0 bases, and the junction held 4 bases outside the gene matches.

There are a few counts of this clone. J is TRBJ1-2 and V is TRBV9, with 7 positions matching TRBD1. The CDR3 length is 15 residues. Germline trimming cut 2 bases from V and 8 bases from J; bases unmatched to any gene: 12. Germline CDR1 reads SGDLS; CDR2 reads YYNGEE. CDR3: CASSVRDSPSRGYTF. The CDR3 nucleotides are TGTGCCAGCAGCGTCCGGGACAGCCCGTCTCGAGGCTACACCTTC.

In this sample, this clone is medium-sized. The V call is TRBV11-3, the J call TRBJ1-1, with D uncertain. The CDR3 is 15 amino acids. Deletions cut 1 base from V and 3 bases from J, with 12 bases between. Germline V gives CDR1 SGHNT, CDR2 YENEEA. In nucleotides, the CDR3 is TGTGCCAGCAGCTTAGTTTCCGGGAGGCACACTGAAGCTTTCTTT. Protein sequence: CASSLVSGRHTEAFF.

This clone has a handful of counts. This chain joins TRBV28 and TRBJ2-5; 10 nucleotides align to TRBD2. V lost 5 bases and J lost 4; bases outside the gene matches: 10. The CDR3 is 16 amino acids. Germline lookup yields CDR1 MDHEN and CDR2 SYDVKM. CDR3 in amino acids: CASSPTSGMLGETQYF. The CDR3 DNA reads TGTGCCAGCAGTCCCACTAGCGGGATGCTGGGAGAGACCCAGTACTTC.

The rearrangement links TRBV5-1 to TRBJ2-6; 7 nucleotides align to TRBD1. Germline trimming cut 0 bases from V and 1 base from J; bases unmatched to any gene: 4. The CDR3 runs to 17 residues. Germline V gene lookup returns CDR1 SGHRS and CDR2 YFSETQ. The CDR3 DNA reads TGCGCCAGCAGCTTGGAGGGGGCTCAATCTGGGGCCAACGTCCTGACTTTC. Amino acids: CASSLEGAQSGANVLTF.

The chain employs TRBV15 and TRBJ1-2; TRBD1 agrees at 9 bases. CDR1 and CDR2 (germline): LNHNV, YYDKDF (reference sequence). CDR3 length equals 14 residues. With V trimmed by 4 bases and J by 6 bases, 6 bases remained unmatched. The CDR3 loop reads CATSTRRTGDGYTF. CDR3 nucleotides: TGTGCCACCAGCACTCGTCGGACAGGGGATGGCTACACCTTC.